These 25 T cell receptor beta chains were all obtained from the same sample, sequenced in a study of T cell responses to AZD1222 COVID-19 vaccine. This table comes from immunoSEQ multiplex PCR, and its TCRdb copy is limited to in-frame clones, with some not included. This table has more than 100,000 clones, more than 85% appearing once. The sample consisted of peripheral blood, taken 28 days after the second AZD1222 dose. These receptors came from an adult who received the AZD1222 COVID-19 vaccine.

The rearrangement links TRBV4-1 to TRBJ2-1; possible D gene TRBD2, 6 bases. The germline V and J ends were trimmed by 4 bases and 11 bases, with 24 bases remaining between them. The CDR3 loop spans 16 amino acids. Germline assignment: CDR1 MGHRA and CDR2 YSYEKL. The CDR3, as DNA: TGCGCCAGCAGCCGCGTTGGGGCGGGGCAGGAAGACAAGCAGTTCTTC. Protein: CASSRVGAGQEDKQFF.

The chain employs TRBV18 and TRBJ2-4; TRBD2 aligns across 16 bases. Germline-derived CDR1 and CDR2 are KGHSH and LQKENI. V shed 0 bases and J 6 bases; nucleotides not matched to a gene: 2. This CDR3 is 17 amino acids long. CDR3 nucleotide sequence: TGTGCCAGCTCACCACCGGGACTAGCGGGAGGGCCAAACATTCAGTACTTC. It translates to CASSPPGLAGGPNIQYF.

V usage is TRBV6-1 and J usage is TRBJ2-3; 10 nucleotides match TRBD2. Germline loops: CDR1 MNHNS, CDR2 SASEGT. The trim removed 4 bases at V and 4 bases at J, leaving 8 bases unmatched. The CDR3 has 16 amino acids. The chain's CDR3 is CASSAAAGGVPDTQYF. CDR3 DNA sequence: TGTGCCAGCAGTGCAGCAGCGGGAGGGGTCCCAGATACGCAGTATTTT.

The chain uses TRBV19 and TRBJ2-2, with 12 bases lining up with TRBD2. Germline lookup yields CDR1 LNHDA and CDR2 SQIVND (reference sequence). V dropped 8 bases and J dropped 6; count of bases not matched to a gene: 4. The CDR3 totals 14 residues. DNA of the CDR3: TGTGCCAGTGCTAGCGGGGGGGCCGCCGGGGAGCTGTTTTTT. Its protein is CASASGGAAGELFF.

This rearrangement joins TRBV21-1 to TRBJ2-4. TRBV21-1 is a recognized pseudogene. CDR3 length equals 18 residues. The CDR3: CASSSPGQAGKGKNIQYF. The CDR3 bases are TGTGCCAGCAGCTCCCCTGGGCAGGCCGGAAAGGGCAAAAACATTCAGTACTTC.

The chain is built from TRBV14 and TRBJ2-7; the D is unclear. Germline values: CDR1 SGHDN, CDR2 FVKESK. V lost 6 bases and J lost 6, with 18 bases in between. The CDR3 is made up of 14 amino acids. In nucleotides, the CDR3 is TGTGCCAGCAGACCCAGACAAGGGCCCTCCGAGCAGTACGTC. Its protein product is CASRPRQGPSEQYV.

This rearrangement joins TRBV7-2 to TRBJ2-1; TRBD2 matches 13 bases. Germline CDR1 and CDR2: SGHTA and FQGNSA. This CDR3 region has 16 residues. Trimming cost V 5 bases and J 7 bases; bases outside gene matches: 8. The CDR3, as DNA: TGTGCCAGCAGCCGGCTGGGACTAGCGGGATCGAATGAGCAGTTCTTC. It specifies CASSRLGLAGSNEQFF.

This chain connects TRBV24-1 to TRBJ2-7; D may be TRBD1 (5 bases). Looked up from germline, CDR1 is KGHDR and CDR2 is SFDVKD. This CDR3 is 10 amino acids long. The V end lost 11 bases, the J end lost 4 bases, and 8 bases lay between the germline ends. CDR3 bases: TGTGCCATCGGACATTACGAGCAGTACGTC. Translation gives CAIGHYEQYV.

V and J are TRBV5-1 and TRBJ1-1, with TRBD1 as a possible D gene (6 bases). V was shortened by 3 bases and J by 1 base, with 22 bases between the two germline ends. Germline CDR1 and CDR2: SGHRS and YFSETQ. The CDR3 has 18 amino acids. The CDR3 loop is CASSWPLVGGLANTEAFF. The CDR3 DNA reads TGCGCCAGCAGCTGGCCTCTAGTAGGGGGTTTGGCGAACACTGAAGCTTTCTTT.

The chain combines TRBV12-3 or TRBV12-4 with TRBJ2-7; tentative D call: TRBD1 (6 bases). Trimming removed 7 bases from V and 0 bases from J, with 10 bases in between. The CDR3 is 13 residues long. This CDR3 is CASTWTDSYEQYF. In nucleotides, the CDR3 is TGTGCCAGCACCTGGACAGACTCCTACGAGCAGTACTTC.

This clone was detected only a few times. The chain carries TRBV3-1 (or the pseudogene TRBV3-2) and TRBJ1-1, with D unresolved. V lost 1 base and J lost 4, with 13 bases in between. Germline CDR1 is LGHDT and CDR2 is YNNKEL (reference sequence). This CDR3 contains 15 residues. CDR3 residues: CASSQGAHKPTEAFF. The CDR3 nucleotides are TGTGCCAGCAGCCAAGGGGCACATAAGCCCACTGAAGCTTTCTTT.

The rearrangement uses TRBV5-4 and TRBJ1-5; maybe TRBD1 (6 bases). Trimming cost V 3 bases and J 2 bases, with 6 bases left between them. Per germline, CDR1 SGHNT and CDR2 YYREEE (reference sequence). The CDR3 loop spans 13 amino acids. As DNA, the CDR3 is TGTGCCAGCAGCTCAGGGGGCAATCAGCCCCAGCATTTT. It codes for CASSSGGNQPQHF.

This CDR3 is CASSQDRLANEQFF. In nucleotides, the CDR3 is TGCGCCAGCAGCCAAGATCGACTAGCCAATGAGCAGTTCTTC. The chain joins TRBV4-3 to TRBJ2-1; 7 bases match TRBD2. With V trimmed by 0 bases and J by 6 bases, 2 bases remained unmatched. CDR3 size: 14 residues. Germline V gene data show CDR1 as LGHNA and CDR2 as YSLEER.

V gene TRBV3-1 (or the pseudogene TRBV3-2) combines with J gene TRBJ2-3; D possibly corresponds to TRBD2 (6 bases). Germline lookup yields CDR1 LGHDT and CDR2 YNNKEL (reference sequence). The CDR3 length is 13 residues. The V end lost 7 bases, the J end lost 1 base, and 9 bases lay between the germline ends. CDR3 sequence (DNA): TGTGCCAGCAAATCGGGAGGCACAGATACGCAGTATTTT. Protein: CASKSGGTDTQYF.

The V call is TRBV25-1, the J call TRBJ1-6, with D possibly TRBD1 on 6 matching bases. Deletions cut 4 bases from V and 7 bases from J, with 11 bases between. CDR1 and CDR2 from the germline V gene are MGHDK and SYGVNS. The length of the CDR3 is 14 residues. The CDR3 nucleotides read TGTGCCAGCAGTGGAGGGACATCGAATTCACCCCTCCACTTT. Its translation is CASSGGTSNSPLHF.

V gene TRBV10-1 combines with J gene TRBJ2-1, with D perhaps assigned TRBD1 or TRBD2 (5 bases each). Per the germline V gene, CDR1 is WNHNN and CDR2 is SYGVQD (reference sequence). The CDR3 spans 16 residues. V was clipped by 3 bases and J by 2 bases, with 14 bases between them. Here the CDR3 DNA reads TGCGCCAGCAGTGAAGAAAGGGACCAGCCCTACAATGAGCAGTTCTTC. Protein product: CASSEERDQPYNEQFF.

This clone was counted a single time. The chain is built from TRBV3-1 (or the pseudogene TRBV3-2) and TRBJ2-3, with a weak D call TRBD2 (6 bases). Germline CDR1 and CDR2: LGHDT and YNNKEL (reference sequence). The CDR3 consists of 16 residues. Trimming shortened V by 3 bases and J by 2 bases, and 15 bases separated the two germline ends. The CDR3 sequence is CASSQRGSGFTDTQYF. The CDR3 DNA reads as TGTGCCAGCAGCCAGCGAGGCAGCGGGTTCACAGATACGCAGTATTTT.

V is TRBV18 and J is TRBJ1-1, with a possible D match to TRBD1 (5 bases). V lost 2 bases, J lost 3 bases, and 13 bases lay in between. Germline-derived CDR1 and CDR2 are KGHSH and LQKENI. This CDR3 comprises 15 residues. CDR3 in amino acids: CASSPFKGSDTEAFF. CDR3 nucleotide sequence: TGTGCCAGCTCACCATTCAAGGGGTCGGACACTGAAGCTTTCTTT.

The V gene is TRBV5-4, the J gene TRBJ2-3, with D perhaps TRBD2 (5 bases). The CDR3 spans 12 residues. CDR1 is SGHNT and CDR2 is YYREEE in the germline V gene (reference sequence). Trimming took off 4 bases at V and 11 bases at J, with 14 bases between the two ends. The CDR3 is CASSTGPSGQYF. CDR3 nucleotides: TGTGCCAGCAGCACCGGTCCAAGCGGGCAGTATTTT.

The chain is built from TRBV7-9 and TRBJ1-6; D is possibly TRBD1 (6 bases). This CDR3 has 12 residues. Trimming stripped 5 bases from V and 13 bases from J, with 12 bases between. CDR1 and CDR2 from the germline V gene are SEHNR and FQNEAQ (reference sequence). As DNA, the CDR3 is TGTGCCAGCAGCGACTCCAGGGGTCCCCTCCACTTT. Encoded protein: CASSDSRGPLHF.

J is TRBJ2-1 and V is TRBV21-1; the table's D call, TRBD1, was not checked against the DNA. TRBV21-1 is reported as a pseudogene. The CDR3 consists of 13 residues. As DNA, the CDR3 is TGTGCCAGCAGCAAAGGACACTGCAATGAGCAGTTCTTC. Translating gives CASSKGHCNEQFF.

V and J are TRBV30 and TRBJ2-1, with no clear D. The germline V gene encodes CDR1 GTSNPN and CDR2 SVGIG (reference sequence). Trimming took 0 bases from V and 0 from J, leaving 18 bases between them. This CDR3 region has 18 residues. CDR3 nucleotide sequence: TGTGCCTGGAGTGTAACGGCCTTGGGGTTCGGCTCCTACAATGAGCAGTTCTTC. Its protein product is CAWSVTALGFGSYNEQFF.

The rearrangement uses TRBV7-8 and TRBJ1-1; 9 bases are a match to TRBD1. CDR1 SGHVS and CDR2 FQNEAQ come from the germline V gene. The CDR3 is 14 residues long. J lost 5 bases, V lost 4 bases, and 5 bases had no gene match. This CDR3 is CASSWDRVGTEAFF. The CDR3 nucleotides read TGTGCCAGCAGCTGGGACAGGGTAGGAACTGAAGCTTTCTTT.

The V call is TRBV5-1, the J call TRBJ2-5; D is perhaps TRBD1 (6 bases). The germline V and J ends were trimmed by 1 base and 4 bases, with 8 bases remaining between them. This CDR3 has 13 amino acids. Germline V CDR1 and CDR2: SGHRS, YFSETQ. In DNA, the CDR3 is TGCGCCAGCAGCTTGTTAGGGGGAGAGACCCAGTACTTC. As protein: CASSLLGGETQYF.

This clone came up once. This chain links TRBV4-1 with TRBJ1-6; D is uncertain. This CDR3 is 17 amino acids long. V was pared by 7 bases and J by 0 bases, with 16 bases between. Germline values: CDR1 MGHRA, CDR2 YSYEKL. The CDR3 sequence: CASTDRTSSSYNSPLHF. CDR3 in DNA: TGCGCCAGCACCGATCGGACCTCGAGCTCCTATAATTCACCCCTCCACTTT.